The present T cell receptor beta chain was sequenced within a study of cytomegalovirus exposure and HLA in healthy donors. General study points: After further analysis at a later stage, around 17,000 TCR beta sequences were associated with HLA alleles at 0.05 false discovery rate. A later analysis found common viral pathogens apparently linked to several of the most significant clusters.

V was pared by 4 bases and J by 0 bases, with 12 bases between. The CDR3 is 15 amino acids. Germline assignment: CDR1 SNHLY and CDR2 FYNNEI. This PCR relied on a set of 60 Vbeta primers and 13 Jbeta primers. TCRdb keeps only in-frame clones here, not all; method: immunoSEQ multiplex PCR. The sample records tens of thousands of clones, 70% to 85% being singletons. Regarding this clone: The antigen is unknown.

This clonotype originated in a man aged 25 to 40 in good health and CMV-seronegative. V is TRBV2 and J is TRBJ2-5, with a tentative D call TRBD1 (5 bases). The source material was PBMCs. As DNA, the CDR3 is TGTGCCAGCAGTGGAGGCCAGGGCCACCAAGAGACCCAGTACTTC. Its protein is CASSGGQGHQETQYF.